This TCR beta chain was documented in a study of T cells in Graves' hyperthyroidism and ophthalmopathy. Notes on the study in general: Ophthalmopathy and stable hyperthyroidism were told apart by a 13 V-J model.

Amplified TCR beta CDR3 regions derived from RNA transcripts. The study used the HTBI primer set for a first-round RT-PCR of the TCR CDR3. TCRdb recomputed calls from the multiplex PCR reads with MiXCR, one row per CDR3 protein. The repertoire has a few hundred thousand distinct CDR3 sequences, under 25% of them found once; the top ten carry roughly 29%. In the case of this clonotype: The target antigen is unknown. The junction does not match germline at one end; this may be a read error.

The CDR3 sequence is 13 residues long. Germline V gives CDR1 MNHNS, CDR2 SASEGT. Sequencing was done on a sample of blood. The chain links TRBV6-1 to TRBJ2-7, with D tentatively TRBD2 (5 bases). The TCR comes from a young man with Graves' hyperthyroidism. The CDR3 DNA follows: TGTGCCAGCAGCCCCCTGGGAGCCTACGATCAGTACTTC. Amino acid sequence: CASSPLGAYDQYF.